This paragraph covers one T cell receptor beta chain sequence. What this receptor recognizes is not known. Base qualities were left out, and no much larger clone turns up one base away. This sample is part of a study of response to subunit inactivated influenza vaccine (dated by TCRdb to the late 2010s). In terms of the full investigation: To follow how T cells responded to a trivalent subunit inactivated influenza vaccine, the researchers relied on deep quantitative profiling of the T cell receptor repertoire. Here is what the overall study found, with its caveats: It was suggested by the authors that each seasonal influenza vaccination may recruit only a limited number of new T cells.

Libraries were prepared through RT-PCR. The reads were generated on an Illumina HiSeq 2500. The public sequencing data were trimmed at Q25 with fastp and processed into clonotypes with MiXCR by TCRdb, which kept only in-frame beta chains. Each entry merges the rows of one CDR3 protein and shows their most common DNA and genes. A total of some 570,000 distinct CDR3 sequences appear in this sample, 10% to 12% of them only once. The biggest ten clones account for about 10% of the sample. Reading the germline V gene gives CDR1 MNHEY and CDR2 SVGAGI. CDR3 length: 14 amino acids, cysteine to phenylalanine. The CDR3 DNA has 42 bases and is translated from base 1. Trimming costs V 4 bases and J 2 bases, and their ends lie 10 bases apart. These data also formed part of another study, on T cells expressing NK-cell markers. As that second study puts it: TCR beta cDNA libraries were made by 5'RACE template switching that added a universal primer site and unique molecular identifiers. Eight donors provided sorted CD3+CD56+NKG2C+, CD3+CD56+NKG2C- and CD3+CD56-NKG2C+ T-cell subsets, whose TCR beta-chain repertoires were profiled. Among the eight sequenced donors, seven were HCMV-seropositive and one was HCMV-seronegative. To restrict sorting to alphabetaTCR-expressing T cells, an anti-gammadeltaTCR antibody was added in several experiments. In 5 to 7 donors, the dominant CD3+CD56+NKG2C+ clonotypes ranked among the top 10 CD8+ clonotypes, making up about 1.0-7.5% of CD8+ T cells. Those dominant clonotypes were again the most abundant among CD3+CD56-NKG2C+ cells in a few donors, at about 28.3-65%. It remained unclear whether the expanded NKG2C-expressing T cell clones were specific for HCMV antigens. All eight donors whose samples were sequenced were randomly selected healthy volunteers, three of them men and five women. HCMV-specific IgG was detected in serum with a commercial ELISA kit to determine HCMV serostatus. Peripheral blood mononuclear cells were isolated from blood by Ficoll density gradient centrifugation. Bulk peripheral blood T-cell repertoires were additionally sequenced from unsorted PBMC for six donors. Synthesis of cDNA was primed from the TCR beta constant segment and was followed by two consecutive PCR amplification steps. The libraries were sequenced on Illumina HiSeq 2000/2500, MiSeq or NextSeq, producing 2 x 150 bp reads. Reads were demultiplexed and grouped by UMI with MIGEC, and clonotypes were assembled and quantified with MiTCR. To exclude erroneous sequences, any TCR cDNA sequence not supported by at least two reads was discarded. Downstream repertoire analysis used the tcR package, and clonotypes were matched across fractions by CDR3 nucleotide sequence plus V segment. VDJmatch was used to annotate antigen specificity against VDJdb, with one amino acid substitution in CDR3 permitted.

The receptor chain draws on TRBV6-5 and TRBJ2-3; too little of a D gene remains to name it. The receptor was isolated from a man aged 45 to 65 who received an inactivated influenza vaccine. Donor details come from another sample of the same person, matched by shared clones. Sequencing was performed on PBMCs from blood, taken on the day of vaccination. DNA sequence: TGTGCCAGCAGTTTAAGGTATATCACAGATACGCAGTATTTT. Its product reads: CASSLRYITDTQYF.